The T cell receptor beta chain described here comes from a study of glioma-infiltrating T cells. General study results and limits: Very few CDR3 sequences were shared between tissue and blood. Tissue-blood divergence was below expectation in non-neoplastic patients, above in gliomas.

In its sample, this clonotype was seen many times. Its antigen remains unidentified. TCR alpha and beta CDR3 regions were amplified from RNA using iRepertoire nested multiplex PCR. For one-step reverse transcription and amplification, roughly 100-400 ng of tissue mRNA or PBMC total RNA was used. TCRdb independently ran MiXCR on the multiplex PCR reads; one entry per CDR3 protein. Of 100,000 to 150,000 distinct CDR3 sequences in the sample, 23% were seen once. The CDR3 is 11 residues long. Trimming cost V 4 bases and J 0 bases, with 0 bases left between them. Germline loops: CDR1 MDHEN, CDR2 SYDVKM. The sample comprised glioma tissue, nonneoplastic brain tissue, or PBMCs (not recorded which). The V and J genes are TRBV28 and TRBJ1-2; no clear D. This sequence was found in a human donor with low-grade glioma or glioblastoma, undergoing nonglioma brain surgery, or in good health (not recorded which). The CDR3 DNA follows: TGTGCCAGCAGTTCTAACTATGGCTACACCTTC. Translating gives CASSSNYGYTF.